The 12 T cell receptor beta chains presented below share a single source sample, sequenced in a study of CD8+ T cells in alopecia areata. RNA extraction was followed by reverse transcription into cDNA, which acted as the sequencing template. The protocol was immunoSEQ multiplex PCR, while the TCRdb copy is restricted to in-frame clones and leaves out a portion. Of fewer than 250,000 clones listed, 40% to 55% are singletons. Regarding treatment: oral pan-JAK inhibitor, 5-10 mg twice daily. The source was CD4+ T cells sorted from blood, collected between weeks 36 and 40, from a patient treated with tofacitinib. The receptors here all came from a human donor with alopecia areata.

V usage is TRBV30 and J usage is TRBJ2-3, with D perhaps TRBD1 (5 bases). Germline V gives CDR1 GTSNPN, CDR2 SVGIG (reference sequence). V lost 2 bases and J lost 1, with 10 bases in between. CDR3 length: 14 residues. CDR3 sequence (DNA): TGTGCCTGGAGTAGTCAGGGTGGCACAGATACGCAGTATTTT. Encoded protein: CAWSSQGGTDTQYF.

The chain joins TRBV10-3 to TRBJ2-7, with TRBD2 matching over 12 bases. J lost 0 bases, V lost 3 bases, and 9 bases had no gene match. CDR3 length: 18 amino acids. Germline lookup yields CDR1 ENHRY and CDR2 SYGVKD. CDR3 nucleotides: TGTGCCATCAGTGAAGGCACTAGCGGGAGGACCAGCTCCTACGAGCAGTACTTC. This gives the protein CAISEGTSGRTSSYEQYF.

The V gene is TRBV4-3, the J gene TRBJ2-7; tentatively, D is TRBD2 (5 bases). Per germline, CDR1 LGHNA and CDR2 YSLEER. The CDR3 has 13 residues. V lost 0 bases and J 7 bases, leaving 10 bases between the germline ends. CDR3 DNA: TGCGCCAGCAGCCAAGACGGGGTGCGGGAGCAGTACTTC. This translates into CASSQDGVREQYF.

The chain is built from TRBV7-2 and TRBJ2-7, with TRBD2 matching over 8 bases. CDR3 length equals 15 residues. Germline V gene sequence: CDR1 SGHTA, CDR2 FQGNSA. J lost 4 bases, V lost 1 base, and 6 bases had no gene match. The CDR3 sequence: CASSLVREGLYEQYF. In DNA, the CDR3 is TGTGCCAGCAGCTTAGTACGGGAGGGCCTATACGAGCAGTACTTC.

This clone was counted between two and nine times. The chain has TRBV29-1 and TRBJ1-1; D call uncertain. The CDR3 is 12 amino acids. Germline V gene data show CDR1 as SQVTM and CDR2 as ANQGSEA. V lost 2 bases and J lost 1, with 5 bases in between. The CDR3 loop is CSVETQNTEAFF. The CDR3 DNA reads as TGCAGCGTTGAAACCCAGAACACTGAAGCTTTCTTT.

The chain combines TRBV6-6 with TRBJ2-1, with D perhaps TRBD1 (5 bases). This CDR3 has 15 amino acids. The V end lost 0 bases, the J end lost 10 bases, and 16 bases lay between the germline ends. The germline V gene encodes CDR1 MNHNY and CDR2 SVGAGI (reference sequence). CDR3 sequence: CASSYSGPDGEEQFF. In nucleotides, the CDR3 is TGTGCCAGCAGTTACTCGGGGCCAGATGGGGAAGAGCAGTTCTTC.

The chain uses TRBV9 and TRBJ2-1; 7 bases are a match to TRBD1. Germline values: CDR1 SGDLS, CDR2 YYNGEE. The CDR3 has 15 amino acids. Germline trimming cut 0 bases from V and 2 bases from J; bases unmatched to any gene: 2. In DNA, the CDR3 is TGTGCCAGCAGCGTAGAGGGGACAGCCTACAATGAGCAGTTCTTC. Amino acid sequence: CASSVEGTAYNEQFF. The variable domain in full, completed from reference TRBV9 and TRBJ2-1, reads DSGVTQTPKHLITATGQRVTLRCSPRSGDLSVYWYQQSLDQGLQFLIQYYNGEERAKGNILERFSAQQFPDLHSELNLSSLELGDSALYFCASSVEGTAYNEQFFGPGTRLTVL.

J is TRBJ2-5 and V is TRBV5-1; D remains ambiguous. The DNA end favors TRBJ2-7, so the J call may be wrong. The CDR3 extends over 11 amino acids. Germline V gene sequence: CDR1 SGHRS, CDR2 YFSETQ. CDR3 coding DNA: TGCGCCAGCAGGACGGCCTACGAGCAGTACTTC. Protein product: CASRTAYEQYF.

The V and J genes are TRBV7-3 and TRBJ2-1; D remains unclear. The ends were cut back, 6 bases at V and 0 bases at J, with 15 bases in the middle. Germline lookup yields CDR1 SGHTA and CDR2 FQGTGA. This CDR3 is built from 16 residues. The CDR3 DNA sequence: TGTGCCAGCAGTCCCATGCGCAGCCTCTCCTACAATGAGCAGTTCTTC. Translating it yields CASSPMRSLSYNEQFF.

A single count supports this clone. J is TRBJ2-5 and V is TRBV27; possible D gene TRBD2, 5 bases. CDR1 and CDR2 (germline): MNHEY, SMNVEV (reference sequence). V was shortened by 5 bases and J by 7 bases, with 14 bases between the two germline ends. CDR3 length: 13 residues. The CDR3 region is CASSPREAGTQYF. CDR3 nucleotide sequence: TGTGCCAGCAGTCCCCGGGAAGCCGGGACCCAGTACTTC.

This chain joins TRBV6-1 and TRBJ1-2; TRBD1 agrees at 9 bases. The length of the CDR3 is 15 residues. V was clipped by 6 bases and J by 2 bases; unmatched bases: 7. The V gene's germline CDR1 is MNHNS and CDR2 SASEGT. In nucleotides, the CDR3 is TGTGCCAGCAGCAGACGGGACAGGGAGAACTATGGCTACACCTTC. Translated, it gives CASSRRDRENYGYTF.

The chain recombines TRBV5-1 with TRBJ2-6; 7 bases fit TRBD2. CDR1 and CDR2 (germline): SGHRS, YFSETQ. J lost 0 bases, V lost 4 bases, and 10 bases had no gene match. This CDR3 spans 18 amino acids. The CDR3 region is CASSIVAGRNSGANVLTF. The CDR3 DNA is TGCGCCAGCAGCATTGTAGCGGGCAGAAACTCTGGGGCCAACGTCCTGACTTTC.